What follows describes a single T cell receptor (beta chain). This entry belongs to a study of blood T cell repertoires in COVID-19. Trimming pared 0 bases from V and 8 bases from J, leaving 10 bases between. Germline loops: CDR1 LGHDT, CDR2 YNNKEL (reference sequence). The CDR3 length is 14 residues. Clones were read by immunoSEQ multiplex PCR, and TCRdb kept only the in-frame ones, dropping some. The sample yields hundreds of thousands of clones, about 80% seen once. Material: peripheral blood. This chain connects TRBV3-1 (or the pseudogene TRBV3-2) to TRBJ1-4; D ambiguous. This clonotype was obtained from a woman in her forties with active or convalescent COVID-19. The CDR3 DNA is TGTGCCAGCAGCCAAGACACCAGGCAGGAAAAACTGTTTTTT. Amino acid sequence: CASSQDTRQEKLFF.